The entry below describes one T cell receptor (beta chain). The data were taken from a study of CD8+ T cells in alopecia areata. CDR3 length equals 11 residues. Between the trimmed V and J ends, which lost 3 bases and 4 bases, there was a span of 4 bases. Germline-derived CDR1 and CDR2 are MGHRA and YSYEKL. Extraction of RNA preceded its reverse transcription into cDNA, which served as the sequencing template. Clones were sequenced by immunoSEQ multiplex PCR, and TCRdb holds only the in-frame ones, with some missing. The table shows about 97,000 clones, with approximately 42% occurring only once. The TCR originated in a human donor with alopecia areata. V gene TRBV4-1 combines with J gene TRBJ2-7; D ambiguous. Sequencing was carried out using CD4+ T cells sorted from blood. The CDR3: CASSHSYEQYF. The CDR3 DNA sequence: TGCGCCAGCAGCCATTCTTACGAGCAGTACTTC.